The present T cell receptor beta chain was sequenced within a study of cytomegalovirus exposure and HLA in healthy donors. For this clone: Its antigen is undetermined.

PCR employed 60 Vbeta and 13 Jbeta primers. Data came from immunoSEQ multiplex PCR; TCRdb stores just in-frame clones and leaves some out. This sample has 210,000 or so clones, with just under 80% found just once. Broader study findings: Some segments of the V type, notably TRBV6-2 and TRBV6-3, were excluded as indistinguishable.

The ends lost 5 bases at V and 6 bases at J; junction bases unmatched: 4. Germline V gives CDR1 SQVTM, CDR2 ANQGSEA. The CDR3 is 13 residues long. This receptor was obtained from a boy aged 5 to 17 in good health and CMV-seronegative. The chain recombines TRBV29-1 with TRBJ2-1; 10 bases agree with TRBD2. The sequencing input was PBMCs. The DNA for the CDR3 is TGCAGCGTTCTCGTAGCGGGAGGCAATGAGCAGTTCTTC. Protein product: CSVLVAGGNEQFF.